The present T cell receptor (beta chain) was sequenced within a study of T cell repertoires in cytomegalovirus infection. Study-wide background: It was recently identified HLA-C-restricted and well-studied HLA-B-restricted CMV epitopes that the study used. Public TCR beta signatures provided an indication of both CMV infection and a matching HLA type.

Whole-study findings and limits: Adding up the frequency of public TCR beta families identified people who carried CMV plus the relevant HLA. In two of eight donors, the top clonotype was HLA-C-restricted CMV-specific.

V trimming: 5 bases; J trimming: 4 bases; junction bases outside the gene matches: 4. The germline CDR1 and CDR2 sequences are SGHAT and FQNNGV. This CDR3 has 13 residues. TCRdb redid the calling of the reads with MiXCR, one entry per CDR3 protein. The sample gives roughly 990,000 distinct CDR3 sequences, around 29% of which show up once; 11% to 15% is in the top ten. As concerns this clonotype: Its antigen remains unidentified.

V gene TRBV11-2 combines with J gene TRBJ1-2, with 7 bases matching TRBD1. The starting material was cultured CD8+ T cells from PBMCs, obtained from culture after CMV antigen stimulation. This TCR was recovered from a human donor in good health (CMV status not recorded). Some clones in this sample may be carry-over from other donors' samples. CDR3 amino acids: CASSSRGLYGYTF. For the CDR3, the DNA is TGTGCCAGCAGCAGTAGGGGGCTCTATGGCTACACCTTC.